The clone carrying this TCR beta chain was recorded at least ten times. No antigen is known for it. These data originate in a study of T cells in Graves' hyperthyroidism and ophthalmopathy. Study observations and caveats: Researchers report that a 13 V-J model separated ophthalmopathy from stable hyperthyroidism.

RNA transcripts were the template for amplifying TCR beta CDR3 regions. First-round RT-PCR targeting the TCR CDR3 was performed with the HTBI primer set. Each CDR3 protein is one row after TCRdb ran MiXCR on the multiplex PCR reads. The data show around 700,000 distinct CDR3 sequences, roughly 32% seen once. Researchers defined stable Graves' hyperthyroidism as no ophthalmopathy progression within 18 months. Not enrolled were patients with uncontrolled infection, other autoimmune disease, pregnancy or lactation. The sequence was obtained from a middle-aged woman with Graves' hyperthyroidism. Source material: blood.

CDR3 in amino acids: CASSLEISGNTIYF. CDR3 nucleotides: TGTGCCAGCAGCTTAGAAATCTCTGGAAACACCATATATTTT. This chain links TRBV7-6 with TRBJ1-3; D remains unclear. Germline V gene lookup returns CDR1 SGHVS and CDR2 FNYEAQ. V was clipped by 1 base and J by 0 bases, with 4 bases between them. The CDR3 is made up of 14 amino acids.